This T cell receptor beta chain was recorded in a study of T cell clonality in common variable immunodeficiency. Study-wide results and limits: Common variable immunodeficiency TCR beta sequences reportedly had fewer deletions and N-nucleotide insertions. TCRbeta clonality was increased in CVID versus healthy controls. Compared with controls, CVID subjects had fewer shared TCRbeta clones.

A remark on this clone: The antigen is not known. The CDR3 extends 3 residues past the end of the read, so its final part is completed from the germline J gene.

Generated by immunoSEQ multiplex PCR, the TCRdb table keeps only in-frame clones and is missing some. The sample contains some 16,000 clones, none occurring once; around 14% lies in the top ten. The CDR3 spans 13 residues. V lost 0 bases to trimming and J lost 6 bases, with 6 bases between them. The germline gives CDR1 SGHTA, CDR2 FQGTGA. Aged roughly 9 to 64 years, CVID subjects averaged about 42 years old. Blood came from CVID subjects not ill and not taking immunomodulatory or immunosuppressive medication. Material for sequencing was peripheral blood mononuclear cells. This chain uses TRBV7-3 with TRBJ1-5, with no clear D. The source is a human donor with common variable immunodeficiency. CDR3 bases read: TGTGCCAGCAGCTTAACGGGCAGTCAGCCC. It yields the protein CASSLTGSQP. The whole CDR3 is CASSLTGSQPQHF.